This TCR beta chain was obtained from a study of CD8+ T cells in alopecia areata. Study outcomes and limitations: Many expanded lesional clones remained in scalp and blood on tofacitinib.

As regards this clone: What it recognizes is unknown. Other DNA sequences in the same sample also yield this CDR3.

In germline, CDR1 is SGDLS, CDR2 YYNGEE. CDR3 length equals 13 residues. V lost 0 bases and J 4 bases, leaving 7 bases between the germline ends. RNA was isolated and reverse transcribed to cDNA, the sequencing template. The protocol was immunoSEQ multiplex PCR, while the TCRdb copy is restricted to in-frame clones and leaves out a portion. The repertoire holds some 170,000 clones, with approximately 52% as singletons. Noted treatment: oral pan-JAK inhibitor, 5-10 mg twice daily. The sorting of PBMCs gave CD4+ and CD8+ T cells. This clonotype was sampled from a human donor with alopecia areata. This chain links TRBV9 with TRBJ2-5; a possible D gene is TRBD2 (6 bases). The sequenced sample was CD4+ T cells sorted from blood, obtained between weeks 55 and 65, from a patient treated with tofacitinib. The CDR3 here is CASSVVGGETQYF. In DNA form, the CDR3 reads TGTGCCAGCAGCGTAGTGGGGGGAGAGACCCAGTACTTC.